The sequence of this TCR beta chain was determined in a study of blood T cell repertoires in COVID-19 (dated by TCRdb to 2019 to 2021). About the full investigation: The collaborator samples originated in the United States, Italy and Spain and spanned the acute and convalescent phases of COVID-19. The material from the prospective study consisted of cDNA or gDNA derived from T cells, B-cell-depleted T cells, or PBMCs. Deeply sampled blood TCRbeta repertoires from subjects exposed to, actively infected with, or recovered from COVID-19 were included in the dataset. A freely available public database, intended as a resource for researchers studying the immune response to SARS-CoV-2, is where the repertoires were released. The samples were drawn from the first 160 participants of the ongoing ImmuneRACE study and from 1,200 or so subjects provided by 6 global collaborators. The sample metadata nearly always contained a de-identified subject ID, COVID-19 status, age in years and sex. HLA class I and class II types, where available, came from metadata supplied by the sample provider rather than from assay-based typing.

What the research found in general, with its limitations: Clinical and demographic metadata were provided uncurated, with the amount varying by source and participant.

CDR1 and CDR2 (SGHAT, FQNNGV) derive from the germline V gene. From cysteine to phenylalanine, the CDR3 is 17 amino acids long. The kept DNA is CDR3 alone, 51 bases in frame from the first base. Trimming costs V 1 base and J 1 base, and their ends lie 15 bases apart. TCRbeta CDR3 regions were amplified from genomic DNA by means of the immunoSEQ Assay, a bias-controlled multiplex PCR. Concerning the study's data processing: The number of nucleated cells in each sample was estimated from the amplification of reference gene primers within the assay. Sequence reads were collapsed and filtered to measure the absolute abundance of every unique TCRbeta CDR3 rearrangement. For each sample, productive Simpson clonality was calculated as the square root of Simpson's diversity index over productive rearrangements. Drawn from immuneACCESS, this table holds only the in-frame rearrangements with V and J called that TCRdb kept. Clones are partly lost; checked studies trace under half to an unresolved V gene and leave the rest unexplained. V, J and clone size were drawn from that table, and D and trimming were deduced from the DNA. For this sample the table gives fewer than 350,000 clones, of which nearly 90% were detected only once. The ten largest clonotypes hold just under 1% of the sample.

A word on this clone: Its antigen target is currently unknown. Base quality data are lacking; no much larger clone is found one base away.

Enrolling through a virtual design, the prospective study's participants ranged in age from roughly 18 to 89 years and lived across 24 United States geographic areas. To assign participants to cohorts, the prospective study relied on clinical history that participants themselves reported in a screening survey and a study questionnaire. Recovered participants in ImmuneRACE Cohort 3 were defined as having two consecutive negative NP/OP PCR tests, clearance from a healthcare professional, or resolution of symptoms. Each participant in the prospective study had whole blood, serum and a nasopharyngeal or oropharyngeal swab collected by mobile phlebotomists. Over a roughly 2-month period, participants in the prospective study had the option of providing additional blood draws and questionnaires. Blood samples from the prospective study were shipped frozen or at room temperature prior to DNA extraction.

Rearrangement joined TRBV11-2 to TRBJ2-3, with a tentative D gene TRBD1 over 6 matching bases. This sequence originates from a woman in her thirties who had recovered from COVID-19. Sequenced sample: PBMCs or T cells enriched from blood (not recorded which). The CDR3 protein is CASSLVGGVEGTDTQYF. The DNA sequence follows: TGTGCCAGCAGCTTAGTTGGGGGCGTGGAAGGCACAGATACGCAGTATTTT.